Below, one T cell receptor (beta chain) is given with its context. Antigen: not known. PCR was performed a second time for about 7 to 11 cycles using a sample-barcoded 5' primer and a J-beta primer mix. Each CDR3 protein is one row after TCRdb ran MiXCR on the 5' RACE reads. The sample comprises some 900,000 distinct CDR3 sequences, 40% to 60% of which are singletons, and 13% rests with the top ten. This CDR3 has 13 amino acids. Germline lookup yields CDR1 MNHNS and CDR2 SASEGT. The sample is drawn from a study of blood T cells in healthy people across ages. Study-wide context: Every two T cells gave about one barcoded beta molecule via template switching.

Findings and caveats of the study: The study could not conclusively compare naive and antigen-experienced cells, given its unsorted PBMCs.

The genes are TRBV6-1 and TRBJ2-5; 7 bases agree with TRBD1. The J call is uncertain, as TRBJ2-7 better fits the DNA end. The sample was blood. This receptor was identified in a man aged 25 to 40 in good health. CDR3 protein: CASRGQVYYEQYF. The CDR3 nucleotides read TGTGCCAGCAGAGGACAGGTATACTACGAGCAGTACTTC.